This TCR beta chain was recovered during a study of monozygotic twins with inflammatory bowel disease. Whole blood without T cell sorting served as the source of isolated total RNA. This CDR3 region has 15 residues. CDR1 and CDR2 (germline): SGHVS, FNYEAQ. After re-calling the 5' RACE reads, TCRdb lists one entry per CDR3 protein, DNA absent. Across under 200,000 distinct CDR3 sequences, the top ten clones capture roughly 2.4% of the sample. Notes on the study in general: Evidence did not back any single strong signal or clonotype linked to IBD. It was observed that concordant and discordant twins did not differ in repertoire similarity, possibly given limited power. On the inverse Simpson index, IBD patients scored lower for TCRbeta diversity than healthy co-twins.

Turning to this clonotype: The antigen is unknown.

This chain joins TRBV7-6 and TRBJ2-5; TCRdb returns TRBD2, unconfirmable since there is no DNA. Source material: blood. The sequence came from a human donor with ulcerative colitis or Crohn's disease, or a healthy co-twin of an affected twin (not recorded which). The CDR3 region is CASSLDIGSGETQYF.